Below are 26 T cell receptor beta chains sequenced from a single sample in a study of cytomegalovirus exposure and HLA in healthy donors. Both 60 Vbeta primers and 13 Jbeta primers went into the PCR. Sequencing was performed with immunoSEQ multiplex PCR; in TCRdb, only in-frame clones are kept and a portion is missing. The data hold 110,000 to 150,000 clones, with less than 10% observed a single time. The material sequenced was PBMCs. These receptor sequences come from a male donor in good health and CMV-seronegative.

This clone has more than one count but fewer than ten. Compared with germline, one end of the junction differs, possibly owing to a read error. The identical CDR3 is also encoded by other nucleotide sequences in the sample. The chain is built from TRBV7-9 and TRBJ1-1; D is perhaps TRBD1 (5 bases). Looked up from germline, CDR1 is SEHNR and CDR2 is FQNEAQ (reference sequence). This CDR3 has 16 amino acids. The CDR3 protein is CASSSIWGGQNTEAFF. The CDR3 DNA reads as TGTGCCAGCAGCTCCATCTGGGGCGGCCAGAACACTGAAGCTTTTTTT.

The chain recombines TRBV10-3 with TRBJ2-3; 7 positions agree with TRBD2. V trimming: 5 bases; J trimming: 0 bases; junction bases outside the gene matches: 5. The CDR3 contains 15 residues. Germline loops: CDR1 ENHRY, CDR2 SYGVKD. The chain's CDR3 is CAISYSGLSTDTQYF. DNA for the CDR3: TGTGCCATCAGTTATAGCGGGTTGAGCACAGATACGCAGTATTTT.

This clone was seen more than once but under ten times. The chain couples TRBV27 to TRBJ2-7; 9 bases map to TRBD1. CDR1 and CDR2 from the germline V gene are MNHEY and SMNVEV (reference sequence). The length of the CDR3 is 17 residues. The V segment lost 4 bases and the J segment 3 bases; nucleotides outside the gene matches: 13. The CDR3 sequence is CASSSPIRQGEDYEQYF. CDR3 DNA: TGTGCCAGCAGTTCGCCCATACGACAGGGGGAGGACTACGAGCAGTACTTC.

The CDR3 coding sequence is TGTGCCAGCAGTTACCGGACATCCCACACTGAAGCTTTCTTT. Translation gives CASSYRTSHTEAFF. V is TRBV6-5 and J is TRBJ1-1, with D perhaps matching TRBD1 (5 bases). V was pared by 2 bases and J by 3 bases, with 10 bases between. This CDR3 region has 14 residues. CDR1 is MNHEY, CDR2 SVGAGI, per germline.

The chain is built from TRBV21-1 and TRBJ2-1; the D call of TRBD2 is as the table states it, not checked on the DNA. TRBV21-1 is recorded as a pseudogene. This CDR3 is 17 amino acids long. The CDR3 loop reads CASSPPGLAGGHNEQFF. The CDR3 region has the DNA TGTGCCAGCAGCCCGCCGGGACTAGCGGGGGGCCACAATGAGCAGTTCTTC.

The chain employs TRBV28 and TRBJ2-7; D gene ambiguous. Per germline, CDR1 MDHEN and CDR2 SYDVKM. The CDR3 covers 11 residues. Trimming removed 3 bases at V and 6 bases at J, with 6 bases between. The CDR3 DNA is TGTGCCAGCAGTTTTGTCGGCGAGCAGTACTTC. Translating gives CASSFVGEQYF.

This clone was counted a few times. J is TRBJ2-2 and V is TRBV5-1; D is unresolved. CDR1 SGHRS and CDR2 YFSETQ come from the germline V gene. V shed 1 base and J shed 5 bases, with 9 bases lying between them. There are 14 residues in the CDR3. CDR3 nucleotide sequence: TGCGCCAGCAGCTTGAACCGAGAAACCGGGGAGCTGTTTTTT. Amino acids: CASSLNRETGELFF.

In its sample, this clone was seen once. This sequence joins TRBV28 and TRBJ1-2; D uncertain. The length of the CDR3 is 12 residues. CDR1 is MDHEN, CDR2 SYDVKM, per germline. Deletions cut 2 bases from V and 6 bases from J, with 7 bases between. CDR3: CASSLRGDGYTF. The DNA of the CDR3 is TGTGCCAGCAGTTTACGGGGAGATGGCTACACCTTC.

The chain employs TRBV7-2 and TRBJ2-7; the match to TRBD1 covers 10 bases. This CDR3 comprises 15 residues. Germline V lookup: CDR1 SGHTA, CDR2 FQGNSA. The ends lost 1 base at V and 3 bases at J; junction bases unmatched: 3. CDR3 amino acids: CASSLGTGGIYEQYF. The CDR3 DNA sequence: TGTGCCAGCAGCTTAGGGACAGGGGGAATCTACGAGCAGTACTTC.

This clone appeared a few times. The rearrangement links TRBV6-6 to TRBJ2-7, with 7 bases identical to TRBD1. The CDR3 has 15 amino acids. In germline, CDR1 is MNHNY, CDR2 SVGAGI (reference sequence). The trim removed 7 bases at V and 1 base at J, leaving 10 bases unmatched. The CDR3 loop reads CASTKGTAISYEQYF. The CDR3 DNA reads as TGTGCCAGCACCAAGGGGACAGCGATTTCCTACGAGCAGTACTTC.

The rearrangement uses TRBV5-1 and TRBJ2-6; D is unresolved. The V end was cut by 5 bases, the J end by 1 base, with 10 bases between. This CDR3 contains 15 residues. Germline values: CDR1 SGHRS, CDR2 YFSETQ. The CDR3 here is CASSLFLSGANVLTF. As DNA, the CDR3 is TGCGCCAGCAGTTTATTCTTGTCTGGGGCCAACGTCCTGACTTTC.

This clone showed up just a few times. CDR3 sequence: CASSFGGSTYEQYF. The CDR3 DNA sequence: TGCGCCAGCAGCTTTGGCGGGAGTACCTACGAGCAGTACTTC. This chain connects TRBV5-1 to TRBJ2-7; 7 nucleotides agree with TRBD2. J lost 2 bases, V lost 2 bases, and 4 bases had no gene match. This CDR3 has 14 residues. In germline, CDR1 is SGHRS, CDR2 YFSETQ.

The rearrangement uses TRBV7-2 and TRBJ1-5, with unresolved D. Germline CDR1 reads SGHTA; CDR2 reads FQGNSA. CDR3 length: 14 residues. V was pared by 1 base and J by 5 bases, with 9 bases between. In DNA, the CDR3 is TGTGCCAGCAGCTTAGTATACGCAGATCAGCCCCAGCATTTT. It specifies CASSLVYADQPQHF.

This clone was counted a few times. The chain employs TRBV4-3 and TRBJ1-1; no reliable D call. V dropped 0 bases and J dropped 5 bases, with 7 bases sitting between them. The CDR3 covers 13 residues. The germline gives CDR1 LGHNA, CDR2 YSLEER. The CDR3 DNA is TGCGCCAGCAGCCAAGATCGGTGGACTGAAGCTTTCTTT. This gives the protein CASSQDRWTEAFF.

This clone was picked up a small number of times. The chain uses TRBV2 and TRBJ2-7; the D is unclear. CDR1 and CDR2 (germline): SNHLY, FYNNEI. V gave up 8 bases and J gave up 2 bases, with 10 bases separating them. This CDR3 has 12 amino acids. CDR3 coding DNA: TGTGCCAGCGCCTTACTTCCCTACGAGCAGTACTTC. Translating it yields CASALLPYEQYF.

A few counts support this clone. V usage is TRBV5-1 and J usage is TRBJ2-7; 8 bases line up with TRBD2. Germline V gene sequence: CDR1 SGHRS, CDR2 YFSETQ. The J segment lost 1 base and the V segment lost 2 bases, leaving 2 bases of the junction unmatched. CDR3 length: 14 amino acids. The CDR3 nucleotides read TGCGCCAGCAGCTTTAGCGGGGTGTCCTACGAGCAGTACTTC. Amino acid sequence: CASSFSGVSYEQYF.

Only a few counts were recorded for this clone. CDR3 sequence (DNA): TGTGCCAGTAGTATGGGTGACAGACCCTACGAGCAGTACTTC. This codes for CASSMGDRPYEQYF. This chain links TRBV19 with TRBJ2-7, with D tentatively TRBD1 (5 bases). V lost 3 bases to trimming and J lost 2 bases, with 11 bases between them. The CDR3 runs to 14 residues. Germline V gene data show CDR1 as LNHDA and CDR2 as SQIVND (reference sequence).

Concerning this clone itself: Other DNA sequences in this specimen translate into the identical CDR3. The gene calls are TRBV27 and TRBJ1-1; perhaps TRBD1 as D (5 bases). The ends were cut back, 2 bases at V and 7 bases at J, with 11 bases in the middle. CDR3 size: 13 residues. CDR1 MNHEY and CDR2 SMNVEV come from the germline V gene (reference sequence). CDR3 amino acids: CASSLGGAGEAFF. DNA for the CDR3: TGTGCCAGCAGTTTAGGAGGGGCGGGTGAAGCTTTCTTT.

This clone has only a few counts. Additional DNA sequences in this sample encode the identical CDR3. This sequence joins TRBV6-5 and TRBJ2-7; the D gene is possibly TRBD2 (6 bases). The CDR3 runs to 16 residues. Germline lookup yields CDR1 MNHEY and CDR2 SVGAGI. The V end lost 0 bases, the J end lost 0 bases, and 12 bases lay between the germline ends. This CDR3 reads CASSYSRAGRSYEQYF. The CDR3 DNA sequence: TGTGCCAGCAGTTACTCGAGGGCGGGACGCTCCTACGAGCAGTACTTC.

This clone was seen more than once but under ten times. This CDR3 is also generated by other DNA sequences in the sample. The gene calls are TRBV10-3 and TRBJ2-3, with TRBD2 matching over 11 bases. The V segment lost 2 bases and the J segment 0 bases; nucleotides outside the gene matches: 1. Germline CDR1 and CDR2: ENHRY and SYGVKD. The CDR3 consists of 16 residues. CDR3 nucleotide sequence: TGTGCCATCAGTGAGGGACTAGCGGGTAGCACAGATACGCAGTATTTT. Residues: CAISEGLAGSTDTQYF.

The chain has TRBV4-3 and TRBJ2-3, with D unresolved. CDR3 length: 15 residues. Germline lookup yields CDR1 LGHNA and CDR2 YSLEER. Trimming took off 1 base at V and 2 bases at J, with 10 bases between the two ends. The CDR3 sequence: CASSQGGVNTDTQYF. The CDR3 DNA reads as TGCGCCAGCAGCCAAGGCGGAGTAAACACAGATACGCAGTATTTT.

This chain connects TRBV11-2 to TRBJ1-3, with 9 bases that match TRBD1. CDR3 size: 15 residues. Germline CDR1 reads SGHAT; CDR2 reads FQNNGV. The J segment lost 2 bases and the V segment lost 5 bases, leaving 4 bases of the junction unmatched. CDR3 amino acids: CASSPTGGTGNTIYF. In nucleotides, the CDR3 is TGTGCCAGCAGCCCGACAGGGGGGACTGGAAACACCATATATTTT.

This clone was found a few times. The rearrangement links TRBV10-3 to TRBJ2-3; 13 bases match TRBD2. V shed 4 bases, J shed 2 bases, and the junction held 6 bases outside the gene matches. Looked up from germline, CDR1 is ENHRY and CDR2 is SYGVKD. CDR3 length equals 17 residues. The CDR3 spells CAISGSGTSGATDTQYF. The CDR3 nucleotides are TGTGCCATCAGTGGAAGCGGGACTAGCGGGGCCACAGATACGCAGTATTTT.

The chain is built from TRBV4-3 and TRBJ2-5; D is uncertain. Trimming stripped 1 base from V and 2 bases from J, with 5 bases between. Germline assignment: CDR1 LGHNA and CDR2 YSLEER. CDR3 length equals 13 residues. The CDR3 loop is CASSQGLQETQYF. In nucleotides, the CDR3 is TGCGCCAGCAGCCAAGGACTGCAAGAGACCCAGTACTTC.

This clone was found a few times. The CDR3 sequence is CASGAAGDEQYF. In nucleotides, the CDR3 is TGTGCCAGCGGGGCGGCAGGGGACGAGCAGTACTTC. The gene calls are TRBV6-6 and TRBJ2-7; TRBD1 is a possible D gene (6 bases). Germline V gene lookup returns CDR1 MNHNY and CDR2 SVGAGI (reference sequence). The CDR3 consists of 12 residues. The V gene lost 8 bases and the J gene lost 5 bases, with 13 bases spanning the gap.

This chain connects TRBV6-5 to TRBJ2-1; D may be TRBD2 (6 bases). V gave up 2 bases and J gave up 0 bases, with 11 bases separating them. CDR3 size: 16 residues. The germline gives CDR1 MNHEY, CDR2 SVGAGI. The CDR3 bases are TGTGCCAGCAGTTACACGATAGCGGTCTCCTACAATGAGCAGTTCTTC. It is translated as CASSYTIAVSYNEQFF.